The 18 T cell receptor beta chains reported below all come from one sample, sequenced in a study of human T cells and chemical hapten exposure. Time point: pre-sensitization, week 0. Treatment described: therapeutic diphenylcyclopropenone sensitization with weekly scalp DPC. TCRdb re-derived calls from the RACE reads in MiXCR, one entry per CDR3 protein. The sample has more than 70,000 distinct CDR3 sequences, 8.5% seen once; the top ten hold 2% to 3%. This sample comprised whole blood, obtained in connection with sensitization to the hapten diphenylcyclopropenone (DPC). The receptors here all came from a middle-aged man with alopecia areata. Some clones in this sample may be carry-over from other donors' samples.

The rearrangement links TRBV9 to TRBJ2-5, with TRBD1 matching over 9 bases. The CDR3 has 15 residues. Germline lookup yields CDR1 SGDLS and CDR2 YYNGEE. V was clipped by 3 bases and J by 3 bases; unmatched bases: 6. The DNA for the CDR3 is TGTGCCAGCAGCGCCCGGACAGGGGTTGAAGAGACCCAGTACTTC. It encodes CASSARTGVEETQYF. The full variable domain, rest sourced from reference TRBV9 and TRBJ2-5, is DSGVTQTPKHLITATGQRVTLRCSPRSGDLSVYWYQQSLDQGLQFLIQYYNGEERAKGNILERFSAQQFPDLHSELNLSSLELGDSALYFCASSARTGVEETQYFGPGTRLLVL.

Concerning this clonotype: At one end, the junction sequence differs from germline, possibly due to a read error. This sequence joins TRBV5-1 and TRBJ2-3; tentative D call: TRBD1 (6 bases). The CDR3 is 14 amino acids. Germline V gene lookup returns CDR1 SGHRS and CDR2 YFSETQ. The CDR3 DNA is TGCGCCAGTAGACCAGGGGCCCTCACAGAGACGCAGTATTTT. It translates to CASRPGALTETQYF.

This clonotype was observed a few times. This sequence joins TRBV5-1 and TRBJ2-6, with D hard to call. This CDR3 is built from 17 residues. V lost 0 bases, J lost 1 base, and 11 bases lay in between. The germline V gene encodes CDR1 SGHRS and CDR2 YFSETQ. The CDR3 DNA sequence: TGCGCCAGCAGCTTGGTGCCACCCGGTTCTGGGGCCAACGTCCTGACTTTC. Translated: CASSLVPPGSGANVLTF.

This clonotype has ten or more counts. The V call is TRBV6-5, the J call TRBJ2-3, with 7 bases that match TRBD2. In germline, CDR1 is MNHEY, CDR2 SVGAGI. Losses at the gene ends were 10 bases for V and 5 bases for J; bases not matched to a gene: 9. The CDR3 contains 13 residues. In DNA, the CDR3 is TGTGCCACCCACGGGTGGGAGGGAGATACGCAGTATTTT. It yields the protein CATHGWEGDTQYF.

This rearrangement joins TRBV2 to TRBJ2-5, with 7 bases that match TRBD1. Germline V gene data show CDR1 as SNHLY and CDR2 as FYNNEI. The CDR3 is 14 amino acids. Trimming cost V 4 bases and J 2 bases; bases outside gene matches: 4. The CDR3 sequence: CASSAMGQQETQYF. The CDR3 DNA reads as TGTGCCAGCAGTGCAATGGGACAGCAAGAGACCCAGTACTTC.

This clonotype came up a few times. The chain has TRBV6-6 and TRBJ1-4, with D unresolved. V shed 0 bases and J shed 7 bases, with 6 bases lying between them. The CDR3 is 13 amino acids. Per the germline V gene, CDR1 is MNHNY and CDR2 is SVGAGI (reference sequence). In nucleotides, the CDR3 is TGTGCCAGCAGTTACTCCCGAGGTGAAAAACTGTTTTTT. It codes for CASSYSRGEKLFF.

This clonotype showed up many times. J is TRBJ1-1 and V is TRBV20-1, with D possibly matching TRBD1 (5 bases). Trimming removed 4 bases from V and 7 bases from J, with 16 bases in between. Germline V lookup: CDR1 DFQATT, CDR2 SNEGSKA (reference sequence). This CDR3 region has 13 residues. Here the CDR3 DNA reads TGCAGTGCTAAACAGGCGGCCCACAGTGAAGCTTTCTTT. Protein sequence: CSAKQAAHSEAFF.

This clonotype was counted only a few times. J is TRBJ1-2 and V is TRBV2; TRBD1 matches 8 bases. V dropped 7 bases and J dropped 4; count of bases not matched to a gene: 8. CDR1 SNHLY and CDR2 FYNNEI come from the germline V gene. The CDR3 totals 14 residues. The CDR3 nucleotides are TGTGCCAGCATTCAGGGGGCGCATGGCTATGGCTACACCTTC. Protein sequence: CASIQGAHGYGYTF.

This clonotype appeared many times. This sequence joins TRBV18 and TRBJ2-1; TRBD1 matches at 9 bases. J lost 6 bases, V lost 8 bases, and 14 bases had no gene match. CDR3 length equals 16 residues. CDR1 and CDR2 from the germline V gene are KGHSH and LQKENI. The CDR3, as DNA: TGTGCCAGCGCGCAAGCCGGGACAGGGCTTGTCAATGAGCAGTTCTTC. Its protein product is CASAQAGTGLVNEQFF.

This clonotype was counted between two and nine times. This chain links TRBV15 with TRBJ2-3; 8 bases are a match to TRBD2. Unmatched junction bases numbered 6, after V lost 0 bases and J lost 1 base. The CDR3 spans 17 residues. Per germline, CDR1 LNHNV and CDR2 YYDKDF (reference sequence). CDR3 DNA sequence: TGTGCCACCAGCAGAGAGCTCTTCGGGGGGGGCACAGATACGCAGTATTTT. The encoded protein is CATSRELFGGGTDTQYF. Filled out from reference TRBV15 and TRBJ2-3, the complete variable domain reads DAMVIQNPRYQVTQFGKPVTLSCSQTLNHNVMYWYQQKSSQAPKLLFHYYDKDFNNEADTPDNFQSRRPNTSFCFLDIRSPGLGDTAMYLCATSRELFGGGTDTQYFGPGTRLTVL.

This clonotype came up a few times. CDR3 residues: CASSLEASGRGEQYF. The CDR3 nucleotides are TGTGCCAGCAGCTTAGAGGCTAGCGGGAGGGGCGAGCAGTACTTC. The rearrangement links TRBV7-8 to TRBJ2-7; 12 nucleotides match TRBD2. The CDR3 sequence is 15 residues long. Germline values: CDR1 SGHVS, CDR2 FQNEAQ. V lost 1 base and J lost 6; bases outside the gene matches: 4.

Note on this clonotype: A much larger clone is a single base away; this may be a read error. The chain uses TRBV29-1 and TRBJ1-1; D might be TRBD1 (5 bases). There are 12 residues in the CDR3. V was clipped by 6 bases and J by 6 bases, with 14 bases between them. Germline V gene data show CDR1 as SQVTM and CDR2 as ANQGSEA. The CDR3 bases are TGCAGCGTCAGGGTATCAGACGCTGAAGCTTTCTTT. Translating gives CSVRVSDAEAFF.

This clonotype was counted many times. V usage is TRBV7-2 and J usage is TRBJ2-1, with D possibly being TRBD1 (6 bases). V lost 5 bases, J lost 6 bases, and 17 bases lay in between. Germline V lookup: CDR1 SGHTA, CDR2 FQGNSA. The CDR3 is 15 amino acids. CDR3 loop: CASSPSRTERNEQFF. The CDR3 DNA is TGTGCCAGCAGCCCTAGCCGGACAGAACGCAATGAGCAGTTCTTC.

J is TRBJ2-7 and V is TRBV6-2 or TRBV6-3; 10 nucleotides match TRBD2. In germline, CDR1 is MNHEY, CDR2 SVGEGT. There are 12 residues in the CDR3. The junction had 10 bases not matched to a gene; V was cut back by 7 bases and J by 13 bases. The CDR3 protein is CASNDPLAGNYF. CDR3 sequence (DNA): TGTGCCAGCAACGACCCACTAGCGGGAAACTACTTC.

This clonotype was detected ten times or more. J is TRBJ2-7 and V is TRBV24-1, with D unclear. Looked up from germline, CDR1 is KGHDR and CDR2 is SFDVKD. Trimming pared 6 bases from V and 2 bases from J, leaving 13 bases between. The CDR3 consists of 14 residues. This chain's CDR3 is CATSLKLTTYEQYV. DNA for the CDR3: TGTGCCACCAGTCTCAAGCTCACGACCTACGAGCAGTACGTC.

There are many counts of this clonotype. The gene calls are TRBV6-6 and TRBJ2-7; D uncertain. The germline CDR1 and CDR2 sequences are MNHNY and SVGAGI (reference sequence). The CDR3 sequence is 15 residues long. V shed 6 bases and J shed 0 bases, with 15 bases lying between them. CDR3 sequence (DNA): TGTGCCAGCAGCTCCCCATCGTTGCGCTCCTACGAGCAGTACTTC. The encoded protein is CASSSPSLRSYEQYF.

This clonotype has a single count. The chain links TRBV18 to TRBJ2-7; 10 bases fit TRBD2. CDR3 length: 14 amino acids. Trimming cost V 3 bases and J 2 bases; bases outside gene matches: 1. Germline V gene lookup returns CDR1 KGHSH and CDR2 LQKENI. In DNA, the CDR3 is TGTGCCAGCTCACCGAGCGGGAGGGCCTACGAGCAGTACGTC. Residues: CASSPSGRAYEQYV.

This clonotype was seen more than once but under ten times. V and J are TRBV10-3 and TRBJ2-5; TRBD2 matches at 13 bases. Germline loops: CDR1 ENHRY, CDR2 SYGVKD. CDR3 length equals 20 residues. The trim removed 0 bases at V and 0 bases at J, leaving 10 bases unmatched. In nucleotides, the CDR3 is TGTGCCATCAGTGAGTCGATCTCACTAGCGGGAGGGCACTACCAAGAGACCCAGTACTTC. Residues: CAISESISLAGGHYQETQYF.